This T cell receptor beta chain comes out of a study of human T cells and chemical hapten exposure. Study-level information: Diphenylcyclopropenone was administered weekly to the scalp of patients throughout the roughly 23-week study.

One entry per CDR3 protein results from TCRdb running MiXCR on the RACE reads. The table records fewer than 400,000 distinct CDR3 sequences, around 7% of them present only once. Study-level results: There was alopecia in the donors, so their immune response may differ from that of healthy people.

Time point reported: patch test 1, 2 weeks after DPC sensitization. Treatment of the sample: therapeutic diphenylcyclopropenone sensitization with weekly scalp DPC. A note on this clonotype: Its antigen is as yet unknown.

V was clipped by 5 bases and J by 7 bases, with 7 bases between them. From germline, CDR1 is SGHDT and CDR2 YYEEEE. The CDR3 has 12 amino acids. Here the sequenced sample was whole blood, taken in connection with sensitization to the hapten diphenylcyclopropenone (DPC). The clonotype was recovered from a woman younger than 30 with alopecia areata. Some clones in this sample may be carry-over from other donors' samples. The chain carries TRBV5-6 and TRBJ1-6; D is undetermined. The CDR3: CASSSINSPLHF. In nucleotides, the CDR3 is TGTGCCAGCAGTTCCATAAATTCACCCCTCCACTTT.